This T cell receptor (beta chain) was recorded in a study of cytomegalovirus exposure and HLA in healthy donors. Notes on the study in general: High specificity and sensitivity for cytomegalovirus status were reported for the classifier. Cytomegalovirus association was assigned to about 150 TCR beta chains.

Primers: 60 Vbeta forward and 13 Jbeta reverse. TCRdb's copy holds only in-frame clones and misses some; the assay was immunoSEQ multiplex PCR. Of around 180,000 clones listed, almost 85% are singletons. The germline gives CDR1 KGHSH, CDR2 LQKENI. Trimming removed 0 bases from V and 1 base from J; junction bases left unmatched: 2. The CDR3 covers 16 residues. Remarks on this clone: Its matching antigen is unknown.

The chain is built from TRBV18 and TRBJ2-3; TRBD1 aligns across 9 bases. Sequenced sample: PBMCs. This TCR derives from a woman in her forties or fifties in good health and CMV-seronegative. CDR3 sequence (DNA): TGTGCCAGCTCACCACCGGGACAGGGAGGCACAGATACGCAGTATTTT. This gives the protein CASSPPGQGGTDTQYF.